This TCR beta chain was captured in a study of shared T cell receptors in the human thymus. The germline CDR1 and CDR2 sequences are SQVTM and ANQGSEA. CDR3 length: 13 residues. Deletions cut 4 bases from V and 6 bases from J, with 14 bases between. TCRdb's table, derived via immunoSEQ multiplex PCR, lists solely in-frame clones and lacks some. The profile shows around 730,000 clones, approximately 85% of them singletons. There are a few counts of this clone. These data were also reused for a study on human thymus T cells. As reported in that work: It looked as if thymic and blood repertoires used V and J genes in a biased way.

V and J are TRBV29-1 and TRBJ2-3; TRBD1 might be the D (7 bases). The specimen was thymocytes. The origin of this receptor is a girl less than two years old with a congenital heart defect. The chain's CDR3 is CSVGVTGRDTQYF. The CDR3 bases are TGCAGCGTTGGTGTGACAGGGAGGGATACGCAGTATTTT.